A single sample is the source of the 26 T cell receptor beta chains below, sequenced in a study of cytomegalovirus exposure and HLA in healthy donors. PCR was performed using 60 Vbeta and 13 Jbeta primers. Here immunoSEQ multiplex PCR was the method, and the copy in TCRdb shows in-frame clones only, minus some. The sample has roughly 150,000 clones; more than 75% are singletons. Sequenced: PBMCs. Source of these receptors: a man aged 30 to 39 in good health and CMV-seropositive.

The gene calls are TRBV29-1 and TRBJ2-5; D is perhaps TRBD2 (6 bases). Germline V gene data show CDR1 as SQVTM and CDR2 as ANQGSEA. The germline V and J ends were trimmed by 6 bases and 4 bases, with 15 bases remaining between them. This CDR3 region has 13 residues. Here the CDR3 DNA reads TGCAGCGTAATGGACGGGGGTGGAGAGACCCAGTACTTC. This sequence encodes CSVMDGGGETQYF.

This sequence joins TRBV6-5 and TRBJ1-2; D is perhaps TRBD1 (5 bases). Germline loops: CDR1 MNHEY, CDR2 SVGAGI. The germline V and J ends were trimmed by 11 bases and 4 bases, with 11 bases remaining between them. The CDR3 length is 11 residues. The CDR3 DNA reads TGTGCCGCGGGACGGCTCTATGGCTACACCTTC. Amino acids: CAAGRLYGYTF.

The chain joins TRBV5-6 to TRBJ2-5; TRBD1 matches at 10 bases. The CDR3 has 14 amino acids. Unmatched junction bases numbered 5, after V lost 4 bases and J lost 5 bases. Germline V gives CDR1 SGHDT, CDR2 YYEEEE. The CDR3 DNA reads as TGTGCCAGCAGCCATGGGACAGGGGCGGAGACCCAGTACTTC. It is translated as CASSHGTGAETQYF.

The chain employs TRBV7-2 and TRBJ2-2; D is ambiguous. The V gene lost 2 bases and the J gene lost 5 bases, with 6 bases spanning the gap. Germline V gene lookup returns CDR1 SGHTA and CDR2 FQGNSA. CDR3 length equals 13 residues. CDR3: CASSLSATGELFF. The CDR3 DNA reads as TGTGCCAGCAGCTTAAGTGCGACCGGGGAGCTGTTTTTT.

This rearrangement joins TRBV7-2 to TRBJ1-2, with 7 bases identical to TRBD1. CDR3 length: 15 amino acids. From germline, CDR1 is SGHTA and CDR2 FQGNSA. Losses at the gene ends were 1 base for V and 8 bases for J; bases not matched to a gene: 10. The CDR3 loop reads CASSLEGRGIGGYTF. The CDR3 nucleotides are TGTGCCAGCAGCTTAGAGGGCAGGGGGATTGGGGGCTACACCTTC.

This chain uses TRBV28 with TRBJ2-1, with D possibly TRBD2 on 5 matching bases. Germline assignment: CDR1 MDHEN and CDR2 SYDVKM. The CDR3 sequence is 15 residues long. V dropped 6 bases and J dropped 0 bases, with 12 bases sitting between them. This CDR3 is CASRRTGSSYNEQFF. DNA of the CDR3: TGTGCCAGCAGAAGGACTGGAAGCTCCTACAATGAGCAGTTCTTC.

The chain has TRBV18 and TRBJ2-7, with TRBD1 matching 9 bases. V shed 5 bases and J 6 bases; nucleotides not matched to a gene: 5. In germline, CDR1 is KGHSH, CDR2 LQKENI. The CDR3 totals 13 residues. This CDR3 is CASSTDRGSEQYV. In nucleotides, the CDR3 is TGTGCCAGCTCAACGGACAGGGGAAGCGAGCAGTACGTC.

As DNA, the CDR3 is TGTGCCAGCAGCTTAAACAAGAACACTGAAGCTTTCTTT. It specifies CASSLNKNTEAFF. The rearrangement uses TRBV7-8 and TRBJ1-1; D gene ambiguous. CDR3 length: 13 amino acids. The germline gives CDR1 SGHVS, CDR2 FQNEAQ. V was shortened by 2 bases and J by 1 base, with 5 bases between the two germline ends.

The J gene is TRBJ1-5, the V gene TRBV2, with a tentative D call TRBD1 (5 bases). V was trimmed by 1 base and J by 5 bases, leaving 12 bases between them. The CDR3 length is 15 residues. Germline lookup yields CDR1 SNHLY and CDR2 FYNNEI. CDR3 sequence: CASSEEGVGYQPQHF. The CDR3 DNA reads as TGTGCCAGCAGTGAAGAAGGGGTTGGATATCAGCCCCAGCATTTT.

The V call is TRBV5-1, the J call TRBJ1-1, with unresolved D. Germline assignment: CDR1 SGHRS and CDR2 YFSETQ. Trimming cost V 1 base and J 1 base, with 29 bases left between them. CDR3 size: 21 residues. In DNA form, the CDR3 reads TGCGCCAGCAGCTTGAGGGCGGGAGCAAGGCCCCGGTCGGGTCCGAACACTGAAGCTTTCTTT. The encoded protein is CASSLRAGARPRSGPNTEAFF.

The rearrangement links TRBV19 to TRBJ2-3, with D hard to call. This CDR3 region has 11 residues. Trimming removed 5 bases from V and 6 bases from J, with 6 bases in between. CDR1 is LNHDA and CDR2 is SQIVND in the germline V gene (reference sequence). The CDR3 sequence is CASSDFDTQYF. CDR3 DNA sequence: TGTGCCAGTAGTGACTTCGATACGCAGTATTTT.

The CDR3 DNA follows: TGTGCCAGCAGTCCCGACCGCGGCTTCACAGATACGCAGTATTTT. This encodes CASSPDRGFTDTQYF. The chain recombines TRBV27 with TRBJ2-3, with D unresolved. V was pared by 5 bases and J by 2 bases, with 14 bases between. The CDR3 contains 15 residues. Germline assignment: CDR1 MNHEY and CDR2 SMNVEV (reference sequence).

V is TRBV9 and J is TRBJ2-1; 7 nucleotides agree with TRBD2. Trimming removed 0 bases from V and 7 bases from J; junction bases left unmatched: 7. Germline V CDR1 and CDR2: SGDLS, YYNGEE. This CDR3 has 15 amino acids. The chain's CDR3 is CASSVEGLAANEQFF. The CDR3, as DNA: TGTGCCAGCAGCGTAGAAGGGCTAGCGGCTAATGAGCAGTTCTTC.

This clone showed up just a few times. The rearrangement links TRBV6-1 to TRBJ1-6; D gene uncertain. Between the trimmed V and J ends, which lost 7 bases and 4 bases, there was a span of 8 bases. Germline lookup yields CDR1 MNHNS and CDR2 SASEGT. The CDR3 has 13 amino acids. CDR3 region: CASIGLYNSPLHF. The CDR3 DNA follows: TGTGCCAGCATCGGACTTTATAATTCACCCCTCCACTTT.

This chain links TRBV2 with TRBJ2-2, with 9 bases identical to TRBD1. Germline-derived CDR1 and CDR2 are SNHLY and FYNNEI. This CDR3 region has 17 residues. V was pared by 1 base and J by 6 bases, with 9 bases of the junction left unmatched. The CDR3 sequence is CASSEDRDRVIPGELFF. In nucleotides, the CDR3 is TGTGCCAGCAGTGAAGACAGGGACAGGGTGATCCCCGGGGAGCTGTTTTTT.

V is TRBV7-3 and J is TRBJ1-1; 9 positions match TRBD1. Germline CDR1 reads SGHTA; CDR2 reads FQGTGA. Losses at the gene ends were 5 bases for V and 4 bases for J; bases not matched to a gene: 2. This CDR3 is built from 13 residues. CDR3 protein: CASSLTGGTEAFF. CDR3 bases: TGTGCCAGCAGCCTGACAGGGGGCACTGAAGCTTTCTTT.

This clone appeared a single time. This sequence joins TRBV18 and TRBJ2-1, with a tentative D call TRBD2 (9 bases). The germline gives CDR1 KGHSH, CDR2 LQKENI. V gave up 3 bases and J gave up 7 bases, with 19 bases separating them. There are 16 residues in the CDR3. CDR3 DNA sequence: TGTGCCAGCTCACCGCTAGCGGGACAGGCCAAAAATGAGCAGTTCTTC. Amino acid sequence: CASSPLAGQAKNEQFF.

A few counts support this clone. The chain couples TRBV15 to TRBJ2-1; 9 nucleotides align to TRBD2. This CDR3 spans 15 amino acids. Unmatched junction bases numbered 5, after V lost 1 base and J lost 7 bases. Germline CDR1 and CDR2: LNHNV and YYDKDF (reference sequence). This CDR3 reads CATSRGLAEINEQFF. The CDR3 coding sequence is TGTGCCACCAGCAGAGGACTAGCGGAGATTAATGAGCAGTTCTTC. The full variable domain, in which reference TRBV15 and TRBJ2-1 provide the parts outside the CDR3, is DAMVIQNPRYQVTQFGKPVTLSCSQTLNHNVMYWYQQKSSQAPKLLFHYYDKDFNNEADTPDNFQSRRPNTSFCFLDIRSPGLGDTAMYLCATSRGLAEINEQFFGPGTRLTVL.

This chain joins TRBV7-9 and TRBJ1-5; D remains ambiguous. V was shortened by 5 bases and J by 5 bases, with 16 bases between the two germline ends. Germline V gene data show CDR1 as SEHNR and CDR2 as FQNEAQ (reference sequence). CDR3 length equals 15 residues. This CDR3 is CASSDSGPGDQPQHF. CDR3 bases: TGTGCCAGCAGCGATAGTGGCCCAGGCGATCAGCCCCAGCATTTT.

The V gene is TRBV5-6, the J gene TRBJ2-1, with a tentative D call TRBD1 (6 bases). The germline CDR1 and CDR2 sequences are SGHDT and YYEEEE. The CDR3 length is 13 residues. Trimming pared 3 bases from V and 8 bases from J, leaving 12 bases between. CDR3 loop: CASSSQGIDEQFF. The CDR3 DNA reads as TGTGCCAGCAGCTCACAGGGTATCGATGAGCAGTTCTTC.

CDR3 region: CASSRDSSSYNEQFF. In nucleotides, the CDR3 is TGTGCCAGCAGCCGGGACTCGAGCTCCTACAATGAGCAGTTCTTC. This chain uses TRBV11-2 with TRBJ2-1; tentative D call: TRBD2 (6 bases). Trimming took off 5 bases at V and 0 bases at J, with 11 bases between the two ends. Germline V lookup: CDR1 SGHAT, CDR2 FQNNGV. The CDR3 totals 15 residues.

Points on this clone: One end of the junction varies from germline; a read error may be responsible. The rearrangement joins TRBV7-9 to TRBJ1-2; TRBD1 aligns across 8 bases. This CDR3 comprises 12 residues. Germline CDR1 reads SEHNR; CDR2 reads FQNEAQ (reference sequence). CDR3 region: CSSRPQGDGYTF. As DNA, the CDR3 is TGTTCCAGCAGGCCACAGGGGGATGGCTACACCTTC.

DNA of the CDR3: TGTGCCAGCAGTGCAGGACAGGAGAGGGGGACAGATACGCAGTATTTT. It specifies CASSAGQERGTDTQYF. V is TRBV2 and J is TRBJ2-3; TRBD1 aligns across 7 bases. This CDR3 spans 16 amino acids. The V gene end was trimmed by 4 bases and the J gene end by 3 bases; junction bases not matched to a gene: 10. Germline V lookup: CDR1 SNHLY, CDR2 FYNNEI.

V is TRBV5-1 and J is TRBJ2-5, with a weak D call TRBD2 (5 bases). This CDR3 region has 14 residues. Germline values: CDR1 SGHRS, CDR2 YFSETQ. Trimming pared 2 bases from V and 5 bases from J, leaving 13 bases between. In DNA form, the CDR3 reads TGCGCCAGCAGCTTTAATGGGGAGATGGAGACCCAGTACTTC. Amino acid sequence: CASSFNGEMETQYF. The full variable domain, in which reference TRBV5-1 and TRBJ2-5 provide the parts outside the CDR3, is KAGVTQTPRYLIKTRGQQVTLSCSPISGHRSVSWYQQTPGQGLQFLFEYFSETQRNKGNFPGRFSGRQFSNSRSEMNVSTLELGDSALYLCASSFNGEMETQYFGPGTRLLVL.

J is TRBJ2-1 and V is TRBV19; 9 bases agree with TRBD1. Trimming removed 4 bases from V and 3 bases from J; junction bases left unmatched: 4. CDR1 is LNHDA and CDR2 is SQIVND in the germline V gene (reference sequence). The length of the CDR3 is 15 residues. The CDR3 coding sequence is TGTGCCAGTAGTAAACAGGGGGCTAGCTACAATGAGCAGTTCTTC. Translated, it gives CASSKQGASYNEQFF.

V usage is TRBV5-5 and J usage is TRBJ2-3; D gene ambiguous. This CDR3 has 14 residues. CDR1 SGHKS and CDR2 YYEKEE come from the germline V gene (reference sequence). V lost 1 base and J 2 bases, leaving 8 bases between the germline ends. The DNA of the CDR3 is TGTGCCAGCAGCTTGACGGTCCCCACAGATACGCAGTATTTT. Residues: CASSLTVPTDTQYF.